The 27 T cell receptor beta chains below all came from one sample that was sequenced in a study of T cells in Graves' hyperthyroidism and ophthalmopathy. RNA transcripts provided the source from which TCR beta CDR3 regions were amplified. The HTBI set primed first-round TCR CDR3 RT-PCR. TCRdb fed the multiplex PCR reads into MiXCR, producing one record per CDR3 protein. The sample shows about 520,000 distinct CDR3 sequences, roughly a quarter of them seen only once. Sequences were obtained from blood. The receptors were gathered from a woman under 40 with Graves' ophthalmopathy.

A few counts support this clonotype. The genes are TRBV4-2 and TRBJ2-2, with 7 nucleotides matching TRBD1. Germline-derived CDR1 and CDR2 are LGHNA and YNFKEQ. The CDR3 consists of 15 residues. J gave up 3 bases and V 3 bases, and 4 bases lay outside the gene matches. The CDR3 reads CASSQTGTDTGELFF. CDR3 nucleotides: TGTGCCAGCAGCCAGACCGGGACAGACACCGGGGAGCTGTTTTTT.

This clonotype was recorded at least ten times. The chain employs TRBV10-3 and TRBJ1-2, with no clear D. Trimming pared 6 bases from V and 2 bases from J, leaving 13 bases between. CDR1 is ENHRY, CDR2 SYGVKD, per germline. This CDR3 has 14 amino acids. CDR3 sequence: CAIRSLSENYGYTF. CDR3 DNA sequence: TGTGCCATCAGGTCGCTATCAGAAAACTATGGCTACACCTTC.

CDR3 DNA sequence: TGCGCCAGCAGCCCTATAGCGGGGGGGCAAGAGACCCAGTACTTC. It encodes CASSPIAGGQETQYF. This rearrangement joins TRBV4-1 to TRBJ2-5; TRBD2 aligns across 11 bases. V lost 4 bases to trimming and J lost 2 bases; unmatched junction nucleotides: 3. CDR1 MGHRA and CDR2 YSYEKL come from the germline V gene. This CDR3 is 15 amino acids long.

This clonotype occurred a few times. This chain links TRBV28 with TRBJ2-5; D unclear. Germline-derived CDR1 and CDR2 are MDHEN and SYDVKM. The germline V and J ends were trimmed by 6 bases and 2 bases, with 7 bases remaining between them. CDR3 length: 12 amino acids. CDR3 nucleotide sequence: TGTGCCAGCAGGTCGCAACAAGAGACCCAGTACTTC. The encoded protein is CASRSQQETQYF.

This clonotype appeared many times. The J gene is TRBJ2-4, the V gene TRBV19; 7 nucleotides agree with TRBD1. The trim removed 3 bases at V and 4 bases at J, leaving 6 bases unmatched. CDR1 LNHDA and CDR2 SQIVND come from the germline V gene (reference sequence). CDR3 length: 15 residues. CDR3 residues: CASSIDDREKNIQYF. The CDR3 DNA follows: TGTGCCAGTAGTATTGACGACAGGGAGAAAAACATTCAGTACTTC.

Concerning this clonotype: In this CDR3 the conserved last residue, phenylalanine or tryptophan, is missing, so a read error is likely. The rearrangement links TRBV20-1 to TRBJ1-5, with TRBD1 matching 7 bases. The CDR3 covers 14 residues. From germline, CDR1 is DFQATT and CDR2 SNEGSKA (reference sequence). V shed 7 bases and J 6 bases; nucleotides not matched to a gene: 12. The CDR3 DNA reads as TGCAGTGGCTCAACAGGGGATCGTGGTCAGCCCCAGCATTTG. Translated: CSGSTGDRGQPQHL.

Many counts were recorded for this clonotype. The chain is built from TRBV6-1 and TRBJ2-4; the D gene is possibly TRBD2 (5 bases). Trimming left V 8 bases short and J 0 bases short, with 11 bases between. There are 14 residues in the CDR3. Germline V gene data show CDR1 as MNHNS and CDR2 as SASEGT. CDR3: CASSGGLAKNIQYF. The CDR3, as DNA: TGTGCCAGCTCAGGAGGTCTAGCCAAAAACATTCAGTACTTC.

A remark on this clonotype: Germline and junction disagree at one end, which may indicate a read error. This chain joins TRBV6-2 or TRBV6-3 and TRBJ2-4; the D gene could be TRBD1 or TRBD2 (5 bases each). Germline CDR1 MNHEY, CDR2 SVGEGT. The CDR3 has 15 residues. The DNA of the CDR3 is TGTGCCAGCAGTTACCGGCCGGGGCCGGGTCACATTAAGTACTTC. Translation gives CASSYRPGPGHIKYF.

Many counts were recorded for this clonotype. The chain joins TRBV24-1 to TRBJ2-5; D perhaps matches TRBD2 (5 bases). Trimming cost V 7 bases and J 5 bases, with 10 bases left between them. The CDR3 sequence is 12 residues long. The V gene's germline CDR1 is KGHDR and CDR2 SFDVKD. CDR3 region: CATRDRGETQYF. The CDR3 bases are TGTGCCACCAGGGACCGAGGGGAGACCCAGTACTTC.

In this sample, this clonotype turned up many times. The chain is built from TRBV12-3 or TRBV12-4 and TRBJ2-5, with D possibly matching TRBD2 (6 bases). V was pared by 6 bases and J by 3 bases, with 14 bases between. The CDR3 is made up of 14 amino acids. The CDR3 DNA reads TGTGCCAGCAGCCACGGACTATACAAAGAGACCCAGTACTTC. Translation: CASSHGLYKETQYF.

The chain combines TRBV6-1 with TRBJ2-5; a possible D gene is TRBD2 (6 bases). Per germline, CDR1 MNHNS and CDR2 SASEGT. V was shortened by 6 bases and J by 1 base, with 15 bases between the two germline ends. This CDR3 has 15 amino acids. The DNA of the CDR3 is TGTGCCAGCAGGGAGGGAAGACTGTTCCAAGAGACCCAGTACTTC. Translating it yields CASREGRLFQETQYF.

The chain is built from TRBV29-1 and TRBJ2-5; D remains unclear. Germline CDR1 is SQVTM and CDR2 is ANQGSEA. The CDR3 has 11 residues. V was trimmed by 0 bases and J by 12 bases, leaving 11 bases between them. CDR3 amino acids: CSVEDRYRKYF. The DNA for the CDR3 is TGCAGCGTTGAAGATCGGTACAGAAAGTACTTC.

This clonotype has ten or more counts. The gene calls are TRBV9 and TRBJ2-2, with D uncertain. V was clipped by 4 bases and J by 4 bases, with 26 bases between them. Germline values: CDR1 SGDLS, CDR2 YYNGEE. This CDR3 has 19 residues. The DNA of the CDR3 is TGTGCCAGCAGCCCCGTGCTCCCCACGGGCCCTCTCGTCACCGGGGAGCTGTTTTTT. It translates to CASSPVLPTGPLVTGELFF.

Ten or more counts support this clonotype. The V gene is TRBV6-5, the J gene TRBJ1-2; D remains ambiguous. The CDR3 extends over 14 amino acids. V was trimmed by 0 bases and J by 4 bases, leaving 9 bases between them. Germline V gene lookup returns CDR1 MNHEY and CDR2 SVGAGI. The CDR3 coding sequence is TGTGCCAGCAGTTACTCTAGGGATGGCTATGGCTACACCTTC. This gives the protein CASSYSRDGYGYTF.

This clonotype has a count of ten or more. This chain links TRBV6-2 or TRBV6-3 with TRBJ1-2; 7 bases line up with TRBD1. The CDR3 covers 20 residues. Germline V gene lookup returns CDR1 MNHEY and CDR2 SVGEGT. With V trimmed by 2 bases and J by 0 bases, 18 bases remained unmatched. CDR3 residues: CASSYLIRTGRFSSNYGYTF. Written as DNA, the CDR3 is TGTGCCAGCAGTTACCTAATACGGACAGGACGTTTCTCATCTAACTATGGCTACACCTTC.

This clonotype has at least ten counts. The chain couples TRBV6-1 to TRBJ2-5; tentatively, D is TRBD1 (5 bases). This CDR3 has 12 amino acids. Between the trimmed V and J ends, which lost 5 bases and 4 bases, there was a span of 8 bases. Looked up from germline, CDR1 is MNHNS and CDR2 is SASEGT. The DNA of the CDR3 is TGTGCCAGCAGTCCCCAGGGAGAGACCCAGTACTTC. Its translation: CASSPQGETQYF.

This clonotype came up many times. V usage is TRBV2 and J usage is TRBJ1-1; TRBD1 might be the D (5 bases). V was clipped by 1 base and J by 4 bases, with 13 bases between them. The germline V gene encodes CDR1 SNHLY and CDR2 FYNNEI. The CDR3 extends over 15 amino acids. CDR3 DNA: TGTGCCAGCAGTGAAGAGGGGCGTGGATCCACTGAAGCTTTCTTT. As protein: CASSEEGRGSTEAFF. The variable domain in full, completed from reference TRBV2 and TRBJ1-1, reads EPEVTQTPSHQVTQMGQEVILRCVPISNHLYFYWYRQILGQKVEFLVSFYNNEISEKSEIFDDQFSVERPDGSNFTLKIRSTKLEDSAMYFCASSEEGRGSTEAFFGQGTRLTVV.

This clonotype was seen ten or more times. V usage is TRBV27 and J usage is TRBJ2-2; D unclear. The ends were cut back, 8 bases at V and 2 bases at J, with 3 bases in the middle. The germline V gene has CDR1 MNHEY and CDR2 SMNVEV (reference sequence). CDR3 length: 11 residues. CDR3 loop: CASGNTGELFF. The CDR3 DNA is TGTGCCAGCGGAAACACCGGGGAGCTGTTTTTT.

This clonotype was counted ten times or more. This chain joins TRBV6-2 or TRBV6-3 and TRBJ1-1, with a weak D call TRBD1 (5 bases). CDR3 size: 13 residues. V was trimmed by 7 bases and J by 8 bases, leaving 17 bases between them. Per germline, CDR1 MNHEY and CDR2 SVGEGT. The CDR3 nucleotides read TGTGCCAGCAATCCCGTGCACAGGAGAGAAGCTTTCTTT. Translated: CASNPVHRREAFF.

This clonotype was found many times. The J gene is TRBJ1-1, the V gene TRBV19, with 9 bases identical to TRBD1. Per the germline V gene, CDR1 is LNHDA and CDR2 is SQIVND (reference sequence). Losses at the gene ends were 3 bases for V and 7 bases for J; bases not matched to a gene: 3. This CDR3 comprises 13 residues. DNA of the CDR3: TGTGCCAGTAGTATCGGGACAGGGTATGAAGCTTTCTTT. Amino acids: CASSIGTGYEAFF. The full variable domain, with the rest looked up from reference TRBV19 and TRBJ1-1, is DGGITQSPKYLFRKEGQNVTLSCEQNLNHDAMYWYRQDPGQGLRLIYYSQIVNDFQKGDIAEGYSVSREKKESFPLTVTSAQKNPTAFYLCASSIGTGYEAFFGQGTRLTVV.

The table lists this clonotype with a few counts. The chain employs TRBV12-3 or TRBV12-4 and TRBJ1-5; 9 nucleotides agree with TRBD1. The CDR3 covers 13 residues. The V segment lost 1 base and the J segment 9 bases; nucleotides outside the gene matches: 1. CDR3 bases: TGTGCCAGCAGTTTAGGGACAGGGGTGCCCCAGCATTTT. Translation gives CASSLGTGVPQHF.

This clonotype was detected ten times or more. The chain is built from TRBV7-8 and TRBJ1-5; 7 bases fit TRBD1. Germline values: CDR1 SGHVS, CDR2 FQNEAQ. The CDR3 totals 13 residues. J lost 6 bases, V lost 6 bases, and 5 bases had no gene match. DNA for the CDR3: TGTGCCAGCAGGGACAGGATGGGTCAGCCCCAGCATTTT. This sequence encodes CASRDRMGQPQHF.

The chain uses TRBV19 and TRBJ2-7; weak D call: TRBD2 (6 bases). In germline, CDR1 is LNHDA, CDR2 SQIVND (reference sequence). This CDR3 region has 14 residues. V was trimmed by 3 bases and J by 5 bases, leaving 14 bases between them. The chain's CDR3 is CASSMEGRIDEQYF. The CDR3 coding sequence is TGTGCCAGTAGTATGGAGGGGCGCATCGACGAGCAGTACTTC.

This clonotype showed up many times. The chain is built from TRBV2 and TRBJ1-4, with 10 bases aligning to TRBD1. The V and J ends lost 8 bases and 8 bases, in that order; junction bases with no gene match: 8. The CDR3 totals 14 residues. Germline lookup yields CDR1 SNHLY and CDR2 FYNNEI. CDR3 sequence: CASGRQGAVEKLFF. In DNA form, the CDR3 reads TGTGCCAGCGGACGACAGGGGGCGGTAGAAAAACTGTTTTTT.

This clonotype was counted only a few times. The V and J genes are TRBV18 and TRBJ2-7; D gene unclear. V shed 3 bases and J shed 3 bases, with 12 bases lying between them. CDR3 length equals 14 residues. From germline, CDR1 is KGHSH and CDR2 LQKENI. CDR3 sequence: CASSPQTIGYEQYF. Here the CDR3 DNA reads TGTGCCAGCTCACCGCAAACCATAGGCTACGAGCAGTACTTC.

This clonotype was detected many times. The rearrangement links TRBV11-1 to TRBJ1-2; a possible D gene is TRBD1 (6 bases). The CDR3 extends over 16 amino acids. CDR1 and CDR2 (germline): SGHAT, FQDESV (reference sequence). The V and J ends lost 5 bases and 2 bases respectively, with 18 bases between them. The CDR3 sequence: CASSPLDSLPNYGYTF. The CDR3 DNA is TGTGCCAGCAGCCCACTGGACAGCCTCCCGAACTATGGCTACACCTTC.

V is TRBV18 and J is TRBJ2-7; either TRBD1 or TRBD2 may fit D (5 bases each). The CDR3 contains 15 residues. Trimming pared 5 bases from V and 0 bases from J, leaving 14 bases between. Germline lookup yields CDR1 KGHSH and CDR2 LQKENI. CDR3 residues: CASSGTETSSYEQYF. For the CDR3, the DNA is TGTGCCAGCTCAGGGACGGAAACAAGCTCCTACGAGCAGTACTTC.